A selection of T cell receptor beta chains follows, all from one sample in a study of cytomegalovirus exposure and HLA in healthy donors. The repertoire was sequenced with immunoSEQ multiplex PCR; TCRdb's copy has only in-frame clones and lacks some. The data contain 200,000 to 250,000 clones, around 80% of them singletons. Sequencing used PBMCs. Receptors were obtained from a woman in her fifties or sixties in good health and CMV-seropositive. Both conserved end residues are part of each CDR3. A D gene is named only where the DNA matches it firmly.

V gene	J gene	D gene	CDR3 DNA	CDR3 protein
TRBV2	TRBJ1-5	.	TGTGCCAGCATTAGACAGCCTGGCAATCAGCCCCAGCATTTT	CASIRQPGNQPQHF
TRBV5-1	TRBJ1-1	.	TGCGCCAGCAGCTGGCAGACAGGGAACACTGAAGCTTTCTTT	CASSWQTGNTEAFF
TRBV4-1	TRBJ1-6	.	TGCGCCAGCAGCCTTTACCGAGGCCCTCAAGGGGATTCACCCCTCCACTTT	CASSLYRGPQGDSPLHF
TRBV30	TRBJ2-7	.	TGTGCCTGGAGCGGTAGGGGGTTCTACGAGCAGTACTTC	CAWSGRGFYEQYF
TRBV7-3	TRBJ2-5	TRBD1	TGTGCCAGCAGCTCCAGGACAGGGGCGAACCAAGAGACCCAGTACTTC	CASSSRTGANQETQYF
TRBV5-1	TRBJ1-6	.	TGCGCCAGCAGCCCCACGGACGGGAGCTCCTATAATTCACCCCTCCACTTT	CASSPTDGSSYNSPLHF
TRBV30	TRBJ2-1	.	TGTGCCTGGAGGTATCAGGGATGGGGCAATGAGCAGTTCTTC	CAWRYQGWGNEQFF
TRBV30	TRBJ1-5	.	TGTGCCTGGAGTTCTAGTGGCAATCAGCCCCAGCATTTT	CAWSSSGNQPQHF
TRBV28	TRBJ1-5	.	TGTGCCGCTGCAGGGAGCAATCAGCCCCAGCATTTT	CAAAGSNQPQHF
TRBV6-1	TRBJ2-7	.	TGTGCCAGCAGCCCTACAGGGACATGGTCCTACGAGCAGTACTTC	CASSPTGTWSYEQYF
TRBV27	TRBJ1-2	TRBD1	TGTGCCAGCAGTGGACAGGGGGCAGTTGGCTACACCTTC	CASSGQGAVGYTF
TRBV6-5	TRBJ1-1	.	TGTGCCAGCAGGCCCGACAGGTCCCTTGGATCAGAAGCTTTCTTT	CASRPDRSLGSEAFF
TRBV6-1	TRBJ2-1	.	TGTGCCAGCAGCCCCCTCAGGGCCGGAGAGTTCTTC	CASSPLRAGEFF
TRBV15	TRBJ1-4	.	TGTGCCACCACAGAGTCACAGACAACTAATGAAAAACTGTTTTTT	CATTESQTTNEKLFF
TRBV7-9	TRBJ2-7	.	TGTGCCAGCAGCTTGTTTTCCACCTACGAGCAGTACTTC	CASSLFSTYEQYF
TRBV6-5	TRBJ1-4	TRBD1	TGTGCCAGGGCAGGGGGCGCGGGGGAAAAACTGTTTTTT	CARAGGAGEKLFF
TRBV5-4	TRBJ2-2	TRBD2	TGTGCCAGCAGCCCGTCGCTAGCGGGGGTTAACACCGGGGAGCTGTTTTTT	CASSPSLAGVNTGELFF
TRBV6-1	TRBJ1-1	.	TGTGCCAGCAGTGAAAGAAGGGGGTCTGAAGCTTTCTTT	CASSERRGSEAFF
TRBV18	TRBJ2-5	.	TGTGCCAGCTCACCACGAGATGGGGGGGAGACCCAGTACTTC	CASSPRDGGETQYF
TRBV5-1	TRBJ1-1	.	TGCGCCAGCAACCCGGGGGGGGGCGGAAGGAACACTGAAGCTTTCTTT	CASNPGGGGRNTEAFF
TRBV7-8	TRBJ1-5	.	TGTGCCAGCAGCTCAGGACAGCCCCAGCATTTT	CASSSGQPQHF
TRBV5-4	TRBJ1-1	.	TGTGCCAGCAGCTTGTACGGGGGGAACCCGAACACTGAAGCTTTCTTT	CASSLYGGNPNTEAFF
TRBV30	TRBJ2-2	TRBD1	TGTGCCCGGGACAGGGCCCGGGACACCGGGGAGCTGTTTTTT	CARDRARDTGELFF